This is a list of T cell receptor beta chains from one sample in a study of T cell responses to AZD1222 COVID-19 vaccine. Clones were sequenced by immunoSEQ multiplex PCR, and TCRdb holds only the in-frame ones, with some missing. The sample lists 99,000 or so clones; 80% to 90% were seen once. Sequences were derived from peripheral blood, sampled on day 0 of AZD1222 vaccination. The receptors here all came from an adult in good health. CDR3s include the opening cysteine and the closing phenylalanine or tryptophan. Fields, in order: CDR3 DNA, CDR3 protein, clone size, D gene, J gene, V gene. A D gene is named only where the DNA matches it firmly. Not every row has a clone size; where given, it reads once, few, many or a size class.

CDR3nt: TGTGCCAGCTCACCACCCGGCCACCTATCGATATCTGGAAAAAACATTCAGTACTTC; CDR3aa: CASSPPGHLSISGKNIQYF; abundance: NA; d_gene: NA; j_gene: TRBJ2-4; v_gene: TRBV18
CDR3nt: TGTGCCAGCAGCCCAGGACGGGGGGGAGATACGCAGTATTTT; CDR3aa: CASSPGRGGDTQYF; abundance: NA; d_gene: TRBD2; j_gene: TRBJ2-3; v_gene: TRBV7-2
CDR3nt: TGTGCCAGCAGTGATGACAATAATTCACCCCTCCACTTT; CDR3aa: CASSDDNNSPLHF; abundance: NA; d_gene: NA; j_gene: TRBJ1-6; v_gene: TRBV2
CDR3nt: TGTGCCAGCAGTTACCCCCGGGACAGAGGGTCACCCCTCCACTTT; CDR3aa: CASSYPRDRGSPLHF; abundance: NA; d_gene: TRBD1; j_gene: TRBJ1-6; v_gene: TRBV6-5
CDR3nt: TGTGCCAGCAGTTCCACAGGAGGTGCCGCGAACACCGGGGAGCTGTTTTTT; CDR3aa: CASSSTGGAANTGELFF; abundance: NA; d_gene: NA; j_gene: TRBJ2-2; v_gene: TRBV28
CDR3nt: TGTGCCAGCAGTTTCTCGGGAGGCGAGCAGTACTTC; CDR3aa: CASSFSGGEQYF; abundance: NA; d_gene: TRBD2; j_gene: TRBJ2-7; v_gene: TRBV27
CDR3nt: TGTGCCAGCAGTTCTCCTCTCTTGTCACCCTCCTACGAGCAGTACTTC; CDR3aa: CASSSPLLSPSYEQYF; abundance: NA; d_gene: NA; j_gene: TRBJ2-7; v_gene: TRBV28
CDR3nt: TGTGCCAGCAGCTTGGAGGACAGTCCGAACACTGAAGCTTTCTTT; CDR3aa: CASSLEDSPNTEAFF; abundance: NA; d_gene: NA; j_gene: TRBJ1-1; v_gene: TRBV5-6
CDR3nt: TGTGCCAGCAGCGGAAGCGGGGGGAGGGTCTACGAGCAGTACTTC; CDR3aa: CASSGSGGRVYEQYF; abundance: NA; d_gene: TRBD2; j_gene: TRBJ2-7; v_gene: TRBV7-2
CDR3nt: TGCGCCAGCAGCACCCAACAGGGGGCCAAAAACATTCAGTACTTC; CDR3aa: CASSTQQGAKNIQYF; abundance: NA; d_gene: TRBD1; j_gene: TRBJ2-4; v_gene: TRBV5-1
CDR3nt: TGTGCCAGCAGCGCCTCCCGGACAGGGGCCTACGAGCAGTACTTC; CDR3aa: CASSASRTGAYEQYF; abundance: NA; d_gene: TRBD1; j_gene: TRBJ2-7; v_gene: TRBV2
CDR3nt: TGTGCCAGCAGTTACAGCGGACCCTCCTACGAGCAGTACTTC; CDR3aa: CASSYSGPSYEQYF; abundance: NA; d_gene: NA; j_gene: TRBJ2-7; v_gene: TRBV6-5
CDR3nt: TGTGCCAGCAGGATAAGCGGGGGCGTGAACACTGAAGCTTTCTTT; CDR3aa: CASRISGGVNTEAFF; abundance: NA; d_gene: NA; j_gene: TRBJ1-1; v_gene: TRBV6-5
CDR3nt: TGTGCCAGCAGTCCCTTTATTTTGGGTTCACCCCTCCACTTT; CDR3aa: CASSPFILGSPLHF; abundance: NA; d_gene: NA; j_gene: TRBJ1-6; v_gene: TRBV28
CDR3nt: TGTGCCAGCAGGCGACAGGACACCTCCTACGAGCAGTACTTC; CDR3aa: CASRRQDTSYEQYF; abundance: NA; d_gene: NA; j_gene: TRBJ2-7; v_gene: TRBV7-2
CDR3nt: TGTGCCATGGGACTAGCATCTCCCGGGGAGCTGTTTTTT; CDR3aa: CAMGLASPGELFF; abundance: once; d_gene: TRBD2; j_gene: TRBJ2-2; v_gene: TRBV10-3
CDR3nt: TGCAGCGTTGATCCGTGGTCCACTGAAGCTTTCTTT; CDR3aa: CSVDPWSTEAFF; abundance: NA; d_gene: NA; j_gene: TRBJ1-1; v_gene: TRBV29-1
CDR3nt: TGCGCCAGCAGCTTGGGGACGTCTGGAAACACCATATATTTT; CDR3aa: CASSLGTSGNTIYF; abundance: NA; d_gene: NA; j_gene: TRBJ1-3; v_gene: TRBV5-1
CDR3nt: TGTGCCATCAGTGAGTCGAATTCCGGCTACGAGCAGTACTTC; CDR3aa: CAISESNSGYEQYF; abundance: NA; d_gene: NA; j_gene: TRBJ2-7; v_gene: TRBV10-3
CDR3nt: TGTGCCAGCAGTCCCGGAAACTATGGCTACACCTTC; CDR3aa: CASSPGNYGYTF; abundance: NA; d_gene: NA; j_gene: TRBJ1-2; v_gene: TRBV6-5
CDR3nt: TGCGCCAGCAGTTCTGCTAGCGGCACAGATACGCAGTATTTT; CDR3aa: CASSSASGTDTQYF; abundance: NA; d_gene: NA; j_gene: TRBJ2-3; v_gene: TRBV5-1
CDR3nt: TGTGCCAGCAGGATGGGGGGGACACGGTTGGGGTATTTT; CDR3aa: CASRMGGTRLGYF; abundance: NA; d_gene: NA; j_gene: TRBJ2-3; v_gene: TRBV12-3/TRBV12-4
CDR3nt: TGTGCCAGCAGCGCCCGAGGGGGGCTGGATGCTTTCTTT; CDR3aa: CASSARGGLDAFF; abundance: NA; d_gene: NA; j_gene: TRBJ1-1; v_gene: TRBV9
CDR3nt: TGTGCCAGCGCCTCTGTGTCTAGCGGGAGCCGCTACGAGCAGTACTTC; CDR3aa: CASASVSSGSRYEQYF; abundance: NA; d_gene: TRBD2; j_gene: TRBJ2-7; v_gene: TRBV27
CDR3nt: TGTGCCAGCAGCGCGGGCAATCAGCCCCAGCATTTT; CDR3aa: CASSAGNQPQHF; abundance: NA; d_gene: NA; j_gene: TRBJ1-5; v_gene: TRBV9
CDR3nt: TGTGCCAGCAGCCACCCGGACCTTTCCTACAATGAGCAGTTCTTC; CDR3aa: CASSHPDLSYNEQFF; abundance: NA; d_gene: NA; j_gene: TRBJ2-1; v_gene: TRBV5-6
CDR3nt: TGTGCCAGCAGCGTAGACGGAGGCTACGAGCAGTACTTC; CDR3aa: CASSVDGGYEQYF; abundance: NA; d_gene: NA; j_gene: TRBJ2-7; v_gene: TRBV9
CDR3nt: TGTGCCAGCAGCATGGGACAGGGAAATCAGCCCCAGCATTTT; CDR3aa: CASSMGQGNQPQHF; abundance: NA; d_gene: TRBD1; j_gene: TRBJ1-5; v_gene: TRBV6-5
CDR3nt: TGTGCCAGCAGCGTACCAGGGTCTGGGGCCAACGTCCTGACTTTC; CDR3aa: CASSVPGSGANVLTF; abundance: NA; d_gene: NA; j_gene: TRBJ2-6; v_gene: TRBV9
CDR3nt: TGTGCCAGCACCATGGACAGGGGAACTACTGAAGCTTTCTTT; CDR3aa: CASTMDRGTTEAFF; abundance: once; d_gene: TRBD1; j_gene: TRBJ1-1; v_gene: TRBV6-5
CDR3nt: TGTGCCAGCAGCTTACGCGGAGGCGGGACCGGGGAGCTGTTTTTT; CDR3aa: CASSLRGGGTGELFF; abundance: NA; d_gene: NA; j_gene: TRBJ2-2; v_gene: TRBV7-9
CDR3nt: TGTGCCAGCAGCCACCTCATAAAATCCGAGCAGTACTTC; CDR3aa: CASSHLIKSEQYF; abundance: NA; d_gene: NA; j_gene: TRBJ2-7; v_gene: TRBV3-1/TRBV3-2
CDR3nt: TGTGCCACCAGTGAACCTGGACTGGTCCGGGGGGCCGGGGAGCTGTTTTTT; CDR3aa: CATSEPGLVRGAGELFF; abundance: NA; d_gene: TRBD2; j_gene: TRBJ2-2; v_gene: TRBV24-1
CDR3nt: TGTGCCAGCAGTTCGACAGGGGGCGCACCCCAGCATTTT; CDR3aa: CASSSTGGAPQHF; abundance: NA; d_gene: TRBD1; j_gene: TRBJ1-5; v_gene: TRBV2
CDR3nt: TGTGCCAGCAGTCACGTATCCGAGACAGGGTCCTCCGAGCAGTACTTC; CDR3aa: CASSHVSETGSSEQYF; abundance: NA; d_gene: TRBD1; j_gene: TRBJ2-7; v_gene: TRBV28